Presented here are 3 T cell receptor beta chains from one specimen sequenced in a study of T cells after yellow fever vaccination. From the 5' RACE reads, TCRdb called clonotypes with MiXCR, one entry per CDR3 protein. The sample yields roughly 45,000 distinct CDR3 sequences, roughly 6.4% seen once. Source: CD8+ T cells not binding an NS4B(214-222) dextramer, sorted from PBMCs, taken 45 days after the yellow fever booster vaccination. The source of these receptors is a man in his thirties or forties who received the YFV17D yellow fever vaccine.

A few counts support this clonotype. The chain joins TRBV7-9 to TRBJ2-7; TRBD2 matches 8 bases. The ends lost 2 bases at V and 4 bases at J; junction bases unmatched: 4. The CDR3 is made up of 14 amino acids. Germline V lookup: CDR1 SEHNR, CDR2 FQNEAQ (reference sequence). CDR3 sequence reads: CASSLSGGSYEQYF. The CDR3 DNA reads as TGTGCCAGCAGCTTAAGCGGGGGCTCGTACGAGCAGTACTTC.

This clonotype was detected many times. V and J are TRBV7-9 and TRBJ1-4; the D gene is possibly TRBD1 (5 bases). Germline loops: CDR1 SEHNR, CDR2 FQNEAQ (reference sequence). The V and J ends lost 6 bases and 13 bases respectively, with 27 bases between them. This CDR3 has 16 residues. The CDR3 loop reads CASRQEDGGGQPGLFF. For the CDR3, the DNA is TGTGCCAGCAGACAAGAGGACGGGGGAGGACAACCGGGACTGTTTTTT.

In its sample, this clonotype was seen many times. The gene calls are TRBV28 and TRBJ2-1; D gene unclear. This CDR3 spans 14 amino acids. The germline CDR1 and CDR2 sequences are MDHEN and SYDVKM. The ends were cut back, 4 bases at V and 6 bases at J, with 13 bases in the middle. The CDR3 nucleotides read TGTGCCAGCAGTTCCTCAGAGGTGGGCAATGAGCAGTTCTTC. It yields the protein CASSSSEVGNEQFF.